Below, 31 T cell receptor beta chains from the same sample are listed, as sequenced in a study of memory CD4+ T cells and cytomegalovirus serostatus. The sort gate was single viable CD3+CD4+CD8-CD45RO+ cells for memory CD4+ T cells. Method: immunoSEQ multiplex PCR; TCRdb's copy keeps in-frame clones and lacks some. Here the sample spans under 35,000 clones, around 76% being singletons. Sequenced material: memory CD4+ T cells from blood. All receptors derive from an adult in good health and CMV-seronegative. Some clones in this sample may be carry-over from other donors' samples.

The chain links TRBV15 to TRBJ2-3; D possibly uses TRBD1 or TRBD2 (5 bases each). V was trimmed by 1 base and J by 6 bases, leaving 20 bases between them. The CDR3 sequence is 17 residues long. In germline, CDR1 is LNHNV, CDR2 YYDKDF (reference sequence). The CDR3 DNA follows: TGTGCCACCAGCAGAGCCAATCCCGGGACGCGGCGGGATACGCAGTATTTT. This gives the protein CATSRANPGTRRDTQYF. The full variable domain, rest sourced from reference TRBV15 and TRBJ2-3, is DAMVIQNPRYQVTQFGKPVTLSCSQTLNHNVMYWYQQKSSQAPKLLFHYYDKDFNNEADTPDNFQSRRPNTSFCFLDIRSPGLGDTAMYLCATSRANPGTRRDTQYFGPGTRLTVL.

This rearrangement joins TRBV5-1 to TRBJ2-1; 7 positions match TRBD2. Germline-derived CDR1 and CDR2 are SGHRS and YFSETQ. V trimming: 0 bases; J trimming: 5 bases; junction bases outside the gene matches: 5. The CDR3 extends over 15 amino acids. The CDR3 DNA sequence: TGCGCCAGCAGCTTGGCTGCGGGGGTTAACAATGAGCAGTTCTTC. This sequence encodes CASSLAAGVNNEQFF.

V gene TRBV7-2 combines with J gene TRBJ1-1; D unresolved. This CDR3 comprises 15 residues. Trimming removed 4 bases at V and 1 base at J, with 13 bases between. Germline V gene sequence: CDR1 SGHTA, CDR2 FQGNSA. The CDR3 reads CASSSHATPNTEAFF. CDR3 bases: TGTGCCAGCAGCTCTCATGCGACACCGAACACTGAAGCTTTCTTT. Complete variable domain (other parts from reference TRBV7-2 and TRBJ1-1): GAGVSQSPSNKVTEKGKDVELRCDPISGHTALYWYRQSLGQGLEFLIYFQGNSAPDKSGLPSDRFSAERTGGSVSTLTIQRTQQEDSAVYLCASSSHATPNTEAFFGQGTRLTVV.

This clone occurred a few times. The CDR3 reads CASSDPLVVTDTQYF. For the CDR3, the DNA is TGTGCCAGTAGTGACCCCTTGGTGGTAACAGATACGCAGTATTTT. The chain uses TRBV19 and TRBJ2-3; D not resolved. The CDR3 length is 15 residues. Trimming took 5 bases from V and 3 from J, leaving 15 bases between them. The germline gives CDR1 LNHDA, CDR2 SQIVND (reference sequence).

The genes are TRBV7-9 and TRBJ1-2; D is possibly TRBD1 (6 bases). Per germline, CDR1 SEHNR and CDR2 FQNEAQ (reference sequence). V was shortened by 1 base and J by 6 bases, with 12 bases between the two germline ends. The CDR3 sequence is 14 residues long. CDR3 protein: CASSLGGGYDGYTF. For the CDR3, the DNA is TGTGCCAGCAGCTTAGGTGGGGGCTATGATGGCTACACCTTC.

Only one count was recorded for this clone. The chain carries TRBV29-1 and TRBJ1-2; TRBD1 matches 9 bases. The ends lost 5 bases at V and 6 bases at J; junction bases unmatched: 13. Germline CDR1 and CDR2: SQVTM and ANQGSEA. The CDR3 is 15 residues long. The CDR3, as DNA: TGCAGCGTTTCCGGGACAGGGTTAGGTGGGAATGGCTACACCTTC. It codes for CSVSGTGLGGNGYTF.

The V call is TRBV11-2, the J call TRBJ2-7; D may be TRBD1 (6 bases). Germline CDR1 and CDR2: SGHAT and FQNNGV. Trimming took off 0 bases at V and 5 bases at J, with 14 bases between the two ends. CDR3 length equals 15 residues. CDR3 DNA: TGTGCCAGCAGCTTAGATCCTTTCAGGGGTAACGAGCAGTACTTC. Protein product: CASSLDPFRGNEQYF.

The chain couples TRBV6-4 to TRBJ2-3; no clear D. The CDR3 length is 13 residues. Trimming removed 4 bases at V and 4 bases at J, with 9 bases between. Germline V lookup: CDR1 MRHNA, CDR2 SNTAGT. The CDR3 sequence: CASSVENADTQYF. In DNA form, the CDR3 reads TGTGCCAGCAGTGTAGAGAACGCAGATACGCAGTATTTT.

The DNA for the CDR3 is TGTGCCAGCAGTGAGTCAAAGGGCTCCTATGGCTACACCTTC. Protein sequence: CASSESKGSYGYTF. The chain links TRBV2 to TRBJ1-2; D is undetermined. V shed 3 bases and J shed 4 bases, with 12 bases lying between them. Germline lookup yields CDR1 SNHLY and CDR2 FYNNEI. This CDR3 contains 14 residues. The full variable domain, its missing parts supplied by reference TRBV2 and TRBJ1-2, is EPEVTQTPSHQVTQMGQEVILRCVPISNHLYFYWYRQILGQKVEFLVSFYNNEISEKSEIFDDQFSVERPDGSNFTLKIRSTKLEDSAMYFCASSESKGSYGYTFGSGTRLTVV.

This sequence joins TRBV7-2 and TRBJ2-1; a weak D match, TRBD2 (7 bases). CDR1 and CDR2 from the germline V gene are SGHTA and FQGNSA. The CDR3 length is 17 residues. V shed 5 bases and J shed 5 bases, with 22 bases lying between them. CDR3 DNA sequence: TGTGCCAGCAGCGTACTAACGTGGGCGGGGGCGAACAATGAGCAGTTCTTC. This encodes CASSVLTWAGANNEQFF.

The chain recombines TRBV14 with TRBJ2-1; D call uncertain. The V end was cut by 2 bases, the J end by 0 bases, with 8 bases between. Germline V gene data show CDR1 as SGHDN and CDR2 as FVKESK. This CDR3 has 15 residues. The CDR3 coding sequence is TGTGCCAGCAGCCAAAGGCAGAACTCCTACAATGAGCAGTTCTTC. Amino acid sequence: CASSQRQNSYNEQFF.

This clone was counted only a few times. The chain employs TRBV11-3 and TRBJ2-1; D possibly corresponds to TRBD2 (7 bases). Trimming stripped 0 bases from V and 10 bases from J, with 16 bases between. This CDR3 has 15 residues. Germline CDR1 and CDR2: SGHNT and YENEEA. The CDR3: CASSLDGGGEGEQFF. Written as DNA, the CDR3 is TGTGCCAGCAGCTTAGATGGGGGCGGGGAGGGAGAGCAGTTCTTC.

The gene calls are TRBV4-3 and TRBJ2-7; D is undetermined. Germline V gene data show CDR1 as LGHNA and CDR2 as YSLEER. This CDR3 comprises 11 residues. V shed 5 bases and J shed 6 bases, with 8 bases lying between them. CDR3 in DNA: TGCGCCAGCAGCGGGTGGGGCGAGCAGTACTTC. Protein: CASSGWGEQYF.

J is TRBJ2-1 and V is TRBV4-1; possibly TRBD1 for D (6 bases). Germline values: CDR1 MGHRA, CDR2 YSYEKL. Trimming pared 1 base from V and 8 bases from J, leaving 15 bases between. This CDR3 is 15 amino acids long. The CDR3 reads CASSQVRQVIDEQFF. The CDR3 nucleotides are TGCGCCAGCAGCCAAGTGAGACAGGTAATTGATGAGCAGTTCTTC.

The chain joins TRBV7-2 to TRBJ2-2, with D maybe TRBD2 (5 bases). From germline, CDR1 is SGHTA and CDR2 FQGNSA. V dropped 6 bases and J dropped 0 bases, with 14 bases sitting between them. The CDR3 has 16 residues. CDR3 sequence reads: CASRTSGYANTGELFF. The CDR3 region has the DNA TGTGCCAGCAGGACCTCGGGGTACGCGAACACCGGGGAGCTGTTTTTT.

This clone was detected once. This chain connects TRBV4-3 to TRBJ1-6, with a weak D call TRBD1 (6 bases). Germline V lookup: CDR1 LGHNA, CDR2 YSLEER. This CDR3 has 16 amino acids. The ends were cut back, 0 bases at V and 5 bases at J, with 11 bases in the middle. Here the CDR3 reads CASSQDQGPNNSPLHF. As DNA, the CDR3 is TGCGCCAGCAGCCAAGATCAGGGGCCCAATAATTCACCCCTCCACTTT.

Only one count was recorded for this clone. V is TRBV7-2 and J is TRBJ2-1; D unresolved. The CDR3 is 16 amino acids. Germline V lookup: CDR1 SGHTA, CDR2 FQGNSA. Trimming cost V 7 bases and J 3 bases, with 19 bases left between them. The CDR3 region has the DNA TGTGCCAGCACCCAGACTCTCCACCGAAGCTACAATGAGCAGTTCTTC. This gives the protein CASTQTLHRSYNEQFF.

The chain joins TRBV7-9 to TRBJ2-7; TRBD1 agrees at 9 bases. With 4 bases clipped from V and 8 bases from J, the junction kept 9 bases outside the gene matches. Germline V gene sequence: CDR1 SEHNR, CDR2 FQNEAQ (reference sequence). CDR3 length: 14 residues. CDR3 sequence (DNA): TGTGCCAGCAGCTCGGGCCCGGGACAGGGCAAGCAGTACTTC. The encoded protein is CASSSGPGQGKQYF. The complete variable domain, with remaining parts taken from reference TRBV7-9 and TRBJ2-7, reads DTGVSQNPRHKITKRGQNVTFRCDPISEHNRLYWYRQTLGQGPEFLTYFQNEAQLEKSRLLSDRFSAERPKGSFSTLEIQRTEQGDSAMYLCASSSGPGQGKQYFGPGTRLTVT.

The chain uses TRBV28 and TRBJ1-2; no clear D gene. Germline CDR1 is MDHEN and CDR2 is SYDVKM. This CDR3 comprises 15 residues. Trimming removed 5 bases from V and 3 bases from J, with 16 bases in between. CDR3 sequence: CASSPQTNSYYGYTF. CDR3 nucleotide sequence: TGTGCCAGCAGTCCCCAGACCAATAGCTACTATGGCTACACCTTC.

This chain joins TRBV4-1 and TRBJ2-5, with D possibly TRBD2 on 6 matching bases. The CDR3 extends over 15 amino acids. CDR1 is MGHRA, CDR2 YSYEKL, per germline. Trimming cost V 4 bases and J 1 base, with 13 bases left between them. The CDR3 here is CASSRTLAPQETQYF. In DNA form, the CDR3 reads TGCGCCAGCAGCCGGACACTAGCCCCCCAAGAGACCCAGTACTTC.

V gene TRBV29-1 combines with J gene TRBJ1-2; D is possibly TRBD1 (6 bases). Germline CDR1 and CDR2: SQVTM and ANQGSEA. V lost 4 bases, J lost 8 bases, and 29 bases lay in between. The CDR3 contains 17 residues. The CDR3 DNA reads TGCAGCGTTGGACCGCCGCTGGGTCGGGGGCTGTCGAAGGGCTACACCTTC. It specifies CSVGPPLGRGLSKGYTF.

The J gene is TRBJ2-4, the V gene TRBV19; TRBD1 might be the D (6 bases). V was cut by 6 bases and J by 6 bases, with 15 bases left in between. CDR3 length: 14 amino acids. Germline loops: CDR1 LNHDA, CDR2 SQIVND (reference sequence). CDR3 protein: CASSLDGQRNIQYF. CDR3 nucleotide sequence: TGTGCCAGTAGCCTCGATGGACAGCGAAACATTCAGTACTTC.

This clone was seen a handful of times. The rearrangement uses TRBV7-9 and TRBJ1-2, with D possibly TRBD1 on 6 matching bases. This CDR3 comprises 13 residues. Trimming left V 5 bases short and J 5 bases short, with 12 bases between. Germline V gene lookup returns CDR1 SEHNR and CDR2 FQNEAQ (reference sequence). The chain's CDR3 is CASSAGQSYGYTF. In DNA form, the CDR3 reads TGTGCCAGCAGCGCCGGACAGTCTTATGGCTACACCTTC.

V usage is TRBV28 and J usage is TRBJ2-2, with a possible D match to TRBD1 (5 bases). The germline CDR1 and CDR2 sequences are MDHEN and SYDVKM. The CDR3 has 13 amino acids. V lost 7 bases to trimming and J lost 2 bases, with 8 bases between them. DNA of the CDR3: TGTGCCAGCATCGGACACAACACCGGGGAGCTGTTTTTT. Its protein product is CASIGHNTGELFF. Full variable domain (outside the CDR3, taken from reference TRBV28 and TRBJ2-2): DVKVTQSSRYLVKRTGEKVFLECVQDMDHENMFWYRQDPGLGLRLIYFSYDVKMKEKGDIPEGYSVSREKKERFSLILESASTNQTSMYLCASIGHNTGELFFGEGSRLTVL.

The V and J genes are TRBV2 and TRBJ2-1; D may correspond to TRBD1 or TRBD2 (6 bases each). The CDR3 is 13 residues long. V was cut by 7 bases and J by 8 bases, with 15 bases left in between. The germline gives CDR1 SNHLY, CDR2 FYNNEI. DNA of the CDR3: TGTGCCAGCAATCGGGGGCCGGGGGATGAGCAGTTCTTC. This gives the protein CASNRGPGDEQFF. Full variable domain (missing parts from reference TRBV2 and TRBJ2-1): EPEVTQTPSHQVTQMGQEVILRCVPISNHLYFYWYRQILGQKVEFLVSFYNNEISEKSEIFDDQFSVERPDGSNFTLKIRSTKLEDSAMYFCASNRGPGDEQFFGPGTRLTVL.

The rearrangement joins TRBV14 to TRBJ1-2, with D maybe TRBD1 (5 bases). Trimming left V 4 bases short and J 5 bases short, with 8 bases between. There are 12 residues in the CDR3. CDR1 SGHDN and CDR2 FVKESK come from the germline V gene. The CDR3: CASSPQGYGYTF. CDR3 nucleotides: TGTGCCAGCAGCCCTCAGGGTTATGGCTACACCTTC.

This rearrangement joins TRBV6-5 to TRBJ1-4; D is possibly TRBD1 (6 bases). Trimming pared 2 bases from V and 5 bases from J, leaving 9 bases between. From germline, CDR1 is MNHEY and CDR2 SVGAGI. The CDR3 length is 14 residues. The CDR3 coding sequence is TGTGCCAGCAGTTACGACAGGAAAAATGAAAAACTGTTTTTT. This sequence encodes CASSYDRKNEKLFF.

The chain uses TRBV7-2 and TRBJ1-2; no definite D call. From germline, CDR1 is SGHTA and CDR2 FQGNSA. The V gene lost 3 bases and the J gene lost 2 bases, with 10 bases spanning the gap. This CDR3 is 14 amino acids long. The CDR3 DNA is TGTGCCAGCAGCTTCCAGGAAGGAAACTATGGCTACACCTTC. Protein product: CASSFQEGNYGYTF.

In this sample, this clone turned up a few times. The V and J genes are TRBV5-4 and TRBJ1-6; TRBD1 aligns across 10 bases. V trimming: 5 bases; J trimming: 10 bases; junction bases outside the gene matches: 12. This CDR3 contains 16 residues. Germline V CDR1 and CDR2: SGHNT, YYREEE (reference sequence). In nucleotides, the CDR3 is TGTGCCAGCAGTACTGGCCCCGGGACAGGGGACTCACCCCTCCACTTT. This gives the protein CASSTGPGTGDSPLHF. The complete variable domain, with remaining parts taken from reference TRBV5-4 and TRBJ1-6, reads ETGVTQSPTHLIKTRGQQVTLRCSSQSGHNTVSWYQQALGQGPQFIFQYYREEENGRGNFPPRFSGLQFPNYSSELNVNALELDDSALYLCASSTGPGTGDSPLHFGNGTRLTVT.

This clone was seen just once. The V and J genes are TRBV2 and TRBJ1-5; 7 positions match TRBD1. There are 16 residues in the CDR3. CDR1 is SNHLY and CDR2 is FYNNEI in the germline V gene. V lost 6 bases and J lost 0; bases outside the gene matches: 8. As DNA, the CDR3 is TGTGCCAGCAGGCACCCACAGGGGTATAGCAATCAGCCCCAGCATTTT. Translated: CASRHPQGYSNQPQHF.

A few counts support this clone. The gene calls are TRBV2 and TRBJ1-5; 7 bases are shared with TRBD1. The CDR3 has 15 residues. Germline V gene sequence: CDR1 SNHLY, CDR2 FYNNEI. After removal of 6 bases from V and 3 bases from J, the junction contained 8 bases not matched to a gene. CDR3 sequence: CASSEQGQSNQPQHF. The DNA of the CDR3 is TGTGCCAGCAGCGAACAGGGACAGTCCAATCAGCCCCAGCATTTT.